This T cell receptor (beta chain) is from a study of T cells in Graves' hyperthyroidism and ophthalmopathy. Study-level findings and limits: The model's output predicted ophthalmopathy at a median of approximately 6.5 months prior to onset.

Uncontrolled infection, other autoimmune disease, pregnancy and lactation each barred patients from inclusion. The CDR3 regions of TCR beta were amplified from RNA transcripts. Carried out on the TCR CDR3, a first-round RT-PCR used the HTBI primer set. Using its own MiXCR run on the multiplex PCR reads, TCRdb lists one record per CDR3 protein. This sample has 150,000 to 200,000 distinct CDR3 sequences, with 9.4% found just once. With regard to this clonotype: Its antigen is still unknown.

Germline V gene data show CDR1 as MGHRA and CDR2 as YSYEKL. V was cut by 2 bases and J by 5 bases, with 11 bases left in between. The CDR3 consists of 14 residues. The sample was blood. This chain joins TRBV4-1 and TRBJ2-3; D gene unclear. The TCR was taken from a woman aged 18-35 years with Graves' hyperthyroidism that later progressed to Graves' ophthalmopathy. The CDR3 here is CASSQNRFVDTQYF. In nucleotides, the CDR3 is TGCGCCAGCAGCCAAAATCGATTCGTAGATACGCAGTATTTT.